This T cell receptor beta chain was sequenced during a study of blood T cell repertoires in COVID-19. The participants were between roughly 18 and 89 years old and came from some 23 US areas. Per the original data handling: Reference gene primers were amplified, and this amplification served to estimate nucleated cell counts. Here immunoSEQ multiplex PCR was the method, and the copy in TCRdb shows in-frame clones only, minus some. V and J calls and clone size are given by that table; D and trimming were obtained from the DNA. Of about 400,000 clones in the sample, nearly 90% were seen once. This clone came up once. The source of this sequence is a woman in her forties with acute COVID-19. The sequenced material came from PBMCs or T cells enriched from blood (not recorded which).

CDR3 sequence (DNA): TGTGCCAGCAGTTATACGGGAGAGCAGTACTTC. Its translation is CASSYTGEQYF. The rearrangement uses TRBV12-3 or TRBV12-4 and TRBJ2-7, with D possibly TRBD2 on 5 matching bases. This CDR3 has 11 residues. Trimming took 4 bases from V and 7 from J, leaving 8 bases between them.